Shown below are 29 T cell receptor beta chains from a single sample sequenced in a study of vaccination and CD4 T cells after COVID-19. No cognate antigen is known for these TCRs. Treatment denoted: approximately 9-day PBMC culture with coronavirus spike peptide pools or control peptides (ViraFEST assay). The study sequenced cultured CD4+ T cell DNA using the Oncomine TCR Beta short-read assay. TCRdb independently ran MiXCR on the PCR reads; one entry per CDR3 protein. The repertoire includes over 15,000 distinct CDR3 sequences, 52% of them detected once, and roughly 3.7% sits in the top ten. The specimen comprised CD4+ T cells from blood, cultured in vitro, sampled before SARS-CoV-2 vaccination. The receptors originated from a human donor who had recovered from COVID-19.

V is TRBV5-6 and J is TRBJ1-1; tentatively, D is TRBD1 (5 bases). The CDR3 runs 16 residues. The V and J ends lost 4 bases and 0 bases respectively, with 16 bases between them. Per the germline V gene, CDR1 is SGHDT and CDR2 is YYEEEE. The CDR3 nucleotides are TGTGCCAGCAGCCCAAAAAGGACATTCCTGAACACTGAAGCTTTCTTT. This sequence encodes CASSPKRTFLNTEAFF.

The chain employs TRBV11-3 and TRBJ1-1; D uncertain. Trimming took off 1 base at V and 6 bases at J, with 12 bases between the two ends. Germline CDR1 SGHNT, CDR2 YENEEA. The CDR3 consists of 14 residues. The CDR3 DNA sequence: TGTGCCAGCAGCTTAGGACGGCTAAGCGCTGAAGCTTTCTTT. Translated: CASSLGRLSAEAFF.

This CDR3 is CASSEEFLGYTF. The CDR3 bases are TGTGCCAGCAGTGAAGAATTTTTAGGCTACACCTTC. The chain couples TRBV6-1 to TRBJ1-2; D uncertain. CDR1 is MNHNS and CDR2 is SASEGT in the germline V gene. The CDR3 covers 12 residues. The V and J ends lost 1 base and 8 bases respectively, with 8 bases between them.

This clonotype was observed a handful of times. The chain uses TRBV7-2 and TRBJ1-1; perhaps TRBD1 as D (5 bases). Germline V gene sequence: CDR1 SGHTA, CDR2 FQGNSA. The CDR3 totals 18 residues. The V gene lost 4 bases and the J gene lost 1 base, with 22 bases spanning the gap. The CDR3 DNA sequence: TGTGCCAGCAGCTGGATCCGTAACCGACAGCGCTCGAACACTGAAGCTTTCTTT. Its translation is CASSWIRNRQRSNTEAFF. The full variable domain, completed using reference TRBV7-2 and TRBJ1-1, is GAGVSQSPSNKVTEKGKDVELRCDPISGHTALYWYRQSLGQGLEFLIYFQGNSAPDKSGLPSDRFSAERTGGSVSTLTIQRTQQEDSAVYLCASSWIRNRQRSNTEAFFGQGTRLTVV.

This clonotype turned up a few times. The chain combines TRBV27 with TRBJ1-1, with 10 nucleotides matching TRBD1. The length of the CDR3 is 15 residues. The V gene end was trimmed by 6 bases and the J gene end by 0 bases; junction bases not matched to a gene: 4. The germline V gene has CDR1 MNHEY and CDR2 SMNVEV (reference sequence). CDR3: CASRGQGQVNTEAFF. The CDR3 region has the DNA TGTGCCAGCAGGGGACAGGGGCAAGTGAACACTGAAGCTTTCTTT.

The V call is TRBV5-4, the J call TRBJ2-3; D gene ambiguous. Trimming took 1 base from V and 4 from J, leaving 7 bases between them. CDR3 length equals 13 residues. Germline CDR1 is SGHNT and CDR2 is YYREEE (reference sequence). The DNA of the CDR3 is TGTGCCAGCAGCTTGTTTCTGGCAGATACGCAGTATTTT. Residues: CASSLFLADTQYF.

The V call is TRBV20-1, the J call TRBJ2-2; 7 nucleotides line up with TRBD1. This CDR3 comprises 14 residues. Germline lookup yields CDR1 DFQATT and CDR2 SNEGSKA (reference sequence). Unmatched junction bases numbered 4, after V lost 4 bases and J lost 2 bases. The CDR3: CSATTGLNTGELFF. In DNA, the CDR3 is TGCAGTGCTACGACAGGGCTTAACACCGGGGAGCTGTTTTTT.

Only a few counts were recorded for this clonotype. The chain combines TRBV12-3 or TRBV12-4 with TRBJ1-2; 7 bases fit TRBD1. The J segment lost 3 bases and the V segment lost 7 bases, leaving 5 bases of the junction unmatched. The CDR3 loop spans 13 amino acids. The CDR3 loop is CASNPTGDYGYTF. The CDR3 region has the DNA TGTGCCAGCAACCCTACAGGGGACTATGGCTACACCTTC.

The chain links TRBV7-2 to TRBJ1-1; D not resolved. Deletions cut 0 bases from V and 7 bases from J, with 9 bases between. The germline gives CDR1 SGHTA, CDR2 FQGNSA. The CDR3 runs 13 residues. In nucleotides, the CDR3 is TGTGCCAGCAGCTTAGCGGGAGACCGTGAAGCTTTCTTT. Protein: CASSLAGDREAFF.

The V gene is TRBV29-1, the J gene TRBJ1-1, with 12 bases matching TRBD1. The CDR3 has 13 residues. Germline values: CDR1 SQVTM, CDR2 ANQGSEA. Losses at the gene ends were 6 bases for V and 5 bases for J; bases not matched to a gene: 4. The chain's CDR3 is CSVGQGASTEAFF. The CDR3 bases are TGCAGCGTGGGACAGGGGGCCTCTACTGAAGCTTTCTTT. Using reference TRBV29-1 and TRBJ1-1 for the parts outside the CDR3, the full variable domain is SAVISQKPSRDICQRGTSLTIQCQVDSQVTMMFWYRQQPGQSLTLIATANQGSEATYESGFVIDKFPISRPNLTFSTLTVSNMSPEDSSIYLCSVGQGASTEAFFGQGTRLTVV.

The rearrangement links TRBV7-2 to TRBJ2-1; D may be TRBD2 (7 bases). CDR3 length: 15 residues. Germline values: CDR1 SGHTA, CDR2 FQGNSA. The V and J ends lost 0 bases and 3 bases respectively, with 9 bases between them. CDR3 loop: CASSLAGGLYNEQFF. The CDR3 bases are TGTGCCAGCAGCTTAGCGGGGGGGCTCTACAATGAGCAGTTCTTC. The variable domain in full, with the rest retrieved from reference TRBV7-2 and TRBJ2-1, is GAGVSQSPSNKVTEKGKDVELRCDPISGHTALYWYRQSLGQGLEFLIYFQGNSAPDKSGLPSDRFSAERTGGSVSTLTIQRTQQEDSAVYLCASSLAGGLYNEQFFGPGTRLTVL.

The chain combines TRBV7-2 with TRBJ1-5; TRBD1 might be the D (5 bases). The CDR3 loop spans 15 amino acids. V was clipped by 0 bases and J by 6 bases, with 12 bases between them. Germline assignment: CDR1 SGHTA and CDR2 FQGNSA. The CDR3 DNA is TGTGCCAGCAGCTTAGCAGGAAGGGGCGGTCAGCCCCAGCATTTT. It codes for CASSLAGRGGQPQHF.

V is TRBV12-3 or TRBV12-4 and J is TRBJ2-5; D remains ambiguous. V was clipped by 5 bases and J by 1 base, with 11 bases between them. The CDR3 contains 14 residues. The CDR3 loop is CASSPSGIQETQYF. CDR3 in DNA: TGTGCCAGCAGTCCCTCGGGTATCCAAGAGACCCAGTACTTC.

This chain uses TRBV7-9 with TRBJ1-5, with a tentative D call TRBD1 (5 bases). Germline V gene lookup returns CDR1 SEHNR and CDR2 FQNEAQ (reference sequence). The CDR3 extends over 14 amino acids. The ends were cut back, 5 bases at V and 7 bases at J, with 15 bases in the middle. The CDR3 loop reads CASSGSRVEQPQHF. The CDR3 coding sequence is TGTGCCAGCAGCGGGTCCAGGGTCGAACAGCCCCAGCATTTT.

This clonotype has a handful of counts. This chain connects TRBV11-3 to TRBJ1-2; D is unclear. Deletions cut 0 bases from V and 2 bases from J, with 13 bases between. The length of the CDR3 is 16 residues. From germline, CDR1 is SGHNT and CDR2 YENEEA. CDR3 in DNA: TGTGCCAGCAGCTTAGAGGGGAGAAGTGGCAACTATGGCTACACCTTC. It codes for CASSLEGRSGNYGYTF.

In this sample, this clonotype turned up a few times. The CDR3 DNA is TGTGCCAGCAGCCCGGGGGGACGGGGGAATCGTGGCTACACCTTC. It yields the protein CASSPGGRGNRGYTF. The chain is built from TRBV7-2 and TRBJ1-2, with D perhaps matching TRBD1 (5 bases). The germline V gene has CDR1 SGHTA and CDR2 FQGNSA. The V end was cut by 5 bases, the J end by 7 bases, with 20 bases between. CDR3 size: 15 residues.

This clonotype was observed once. The chain recombines TRBV7-2 with TRBJ2-7; 7 nucleotides align to TRBD1. This CDR3 is built from 16 residues. The trim removed 1 base at V and 0 bases at J, leaving 6 bases unmatched. Germline-derived CDR1 and CDR2 are SGHTA and FQGNSA. Written as DNA, the CDR3 is TGTGCCAGCAGCTTAGGTGGGACAGTTAGCTCCTACGAGCAGTACTTC. It translates to CASSLGGTVSSYEQYF.

This clonotype has only a few counts. The rearrangement links TRBV20-1 to TRBJ2-3; TRBD2 matches 11 bases. The germline V gene encodes CDR1 DFQATT and CDR2 SNEGSKA (reference sequence). V was clipped by 4 bases and J by 0 bases; unmatched bases: 9. The CDR3 contains 17 residues. For the CDR3, the DNA is TGCAGTGCTATAGTTAGCGGGGGGGGCTATAGCACAGATACGCAGTATTTT. Its translation is CSAIVSGGGYSTDTQYF.

The V and J genes are TRBV20-1 and TRBJ2-7; D may be TRBD1 or TRBD2 (5 bases each). Trimming cost V 6 bases and J 2 bases, with 17 bases left between them. Germline CDR1 DFQATT, CDR2 SNEGSKA (reference sequence). The CDR3 is made up of 14 amino acids. CDR3 residues: CSARGRGLTYEQYF. CDR3 nucleotides: TGCAGTGCCCGAGGACGGGGCCTAACCTACGAGCAGTACTTC.

The chain joins TRBV19 to TRBJ1-1; 7 bases line up with TRBD1. The CDR3 is made up of 16 amino acids. The germline gives CDR1 LNHDA, CDR2 SQIVND (reference sequence). V was pared by 6 bases and J by 1 base, with 11 bases of the junction left unmatched. CDR3 DNA sequence: TGTGCCAGTAGCCCAGGGGGGGCTTTGGAGAACACTGAAGCTTTCTTT. It yields the protein CASSPGGALENTEAFF.

This clonotype was observed a handful of times. The genes are TRBV15 and TRBJ1-6; 7 bases align to TRBD1. Per germline, CDR1 LNHNV and CDR2 YYDKDF (reference sequence). This CDR3 comprises 15 residues. Trimming cost V 3 bases and J 5 bases; bases outside gene matches: 4. The CDR3 nucleotides are TGTGCCACCAGCAGTCGGGACAGAGATAATTCACCCCTCCACTTT. Protein sequence: CATSSRDRDNSPLHF.

This clonotype came up a few times. The V and J genes are TRBV6-1 and TRBJ1-1; 7 bases map to TRBD1. The germline gives CDR1 MNHNS, CDR2 SASEGT. With 6 bases clipped from V and 6 bases from J, the junction kept 16 bases outside the gene matches. The length of the CDR3 is 16 residues. The CDR3 protein is CASRLTDTQGTAEAFF. The CDR3 DNA follows: TGTGCCAGCAGACTGACTGACACACAGGGGACAGCTGAAGCTTTCTTT.

Comment on this clonotype: Lacking the conserved final phenylalanine or tryptophan, this CDR3 likely reflects a read error. Because the CDR3's place on the DNA is in doubt, the DNA is left out and the CDR3 is given as listed by TCRdb. The chain carries TRBV21-1 and TRBJ1-6; the D call of TRBD1 is as the table states it, not checked on the DNA. TRBV21-1 constitutes a pseudogene. The CDR3 length equals 18 residues, ends included. CDR3 sequence reads: CASSNITPDSKNNSPLHL.

This chain uses TRBV30 with TRBJ2-7; D not resolved. V shed 0 bases and J shed 2 bases, with 8 bases lying between them. The germline CDR1 and CDR2 sequences are GTSNPN and SVGIG (reference sequence). The length of the CDR3 is 13 residues. CDR3 nucleotide sequence: TGTGCCTGGAGTGTAGGGCGAACCTACGAGCAGTACTTC. This encodes CAWSVGRTYEQYF. The variable domain in full, completed from reference TRBV30 and TRBJ2-7, reads SQTIHQWPATLVQPVGSPLSLECTVEGTSNPNLYWYRQAAGRGLQLLFYSVGIGQISSEVPQNLSASRPQDRQFILSSKKLLLSDSGFYLCAWSVGRTYEQYFGPGTRLTVT.

The chain couples TRBV6-5 to TRBJ1-1; D is unclear. The ends were cut back, 8 bases at V and 2 bases at J, with 15 bases in the middle. This CDR3 comprises 14 residues. Germline V lookup: CDR1 MNHEY, CDR2 SVGAGI. This CDR3 is CASRLRSQNTEAFF. CDR3 DNA: TGTGCCAGCCGTTTGAGGTCACAAAACACTGAAGCTTTCTTT.

The rearrangement uses TRBV14 and TRBJ1-5, with D possibly TRBD1 on 5 matching bases. Germline assignment: CDR1 SGHDN and CDR2 FVKESK. The CDR3 is made up of 18 amino acids. Trimming shortened V by 1 base and J by 1 base, and 17 bases separated the two germline ends. CDR3 in DNA: TGTGCCAGCAGCCAAGCCCTCCCGGGGGTATGGAGCAATCAGCCCCAGCATTTT. Protein sequence: CASSQALPGVWSNQPQHF.

The chain employs TRBV7-2 and TRBJ2-7; TRBD1 is a possible D gene (6 bases). This CDR3 comprises 16 residues. Germline V gene sequence: CDR1 SGHTA, CDR2 FQGNSA. Trimming cost V 4 bases and J 7 bases, with 23 bases left between them. Here the CDR3 reads CASSSRATGSTQEQYF. The CDR3 nucleotides are TGTGCCAGCAGCTCAAGGGCGACAGGATCAACGCAAGAGCAGTACTTC.

The chain has TRBV20-1 and TRBJ2-4, with D hard to call. The V gene's germline CDR1 is DFQATT and CDR2 SNEGSKA (reference sequence). The V and J ends lost 3 bases and 7 bases respectively, with 4 bases between them. This CDR3 contains 10 residues. Here the CDR3 reads CSARGNIQYF. The CDR3 bases are TGCAGTGCTAGGGGGAACATTCAGTACTTC.

The table lists this clonotype with a count of one. This chain joins TRBV18 and TRBJ1-6, with TRBD1 identical over 9 bases. After removal of 6 bases from V and 6 bases from J, the junction contained 6 bases not matched to a gene. CDR3 length: 15 amino acids. The germline V gene has CDR1 KGHSH and CDR2 LQKENI. CDR3: CASSPLGQGNSPLHF. The CDR3 DNA follows: TGTGCCAGCTCCCCGTTGGGACAGGGTAATTCACCCCTCCACTTT.